This entry lists 30 T cell receptor beta chains sequenced from one sample in a study of molecular identifiers for immune sequencing clone quantification. TCRdb re-called the PCR reads through MiXCR, storing one row per CDR3 protein. Here the sample spans about 36,000 distinct CDR3 sequences, over 15% being singletons. Sequencing was done on a sample of naive CD8+ T cells from blood, with Jurkat cell RNA spiked in. Subset given: FACS-sorted CD8+CD4-CCR7+CD45RA+ naive T cells. The receptors come from a human donor in good health. Some libraries in this study had Jurkat cell RNA spiked in.

This clonotype was seen repeatedly, ten times or more. This chain uses TRBV7-9 with TRBJ1-4; perhaps TRBD1 as D (5 bases). This CDR3 is built from 18 residues. Germline lookup yields CDR1 SEHNR and CDR2 FQNEAQ (reference sequence). With 6 bases removed from V and 2 bases from J, the gap between germline ends came to 22 bases. CDR3 in amino acids: CASRDGNGRGSTNEKLFF. As DNA, the CDR3 is TGTGCCAGCAGAGACGGTAATGGTCGGGGGTCCACTAATGAAAAACTGTTTTTT.

This clonotype was recorded many times. The chain couples TRBV5-6 to TRBJ1-4; no clear D. The V and J ends lost 0 bases and 5 bases respectively, with 11 bases between them. CDR3 size: 15 residues. Germline CDR1 is SGHDT and CDR2 is YYEEEE. CDR3 sequence reads: CASSLAGLPNEKLFF. In DNA form, the CDR3 reads TGTGCCAGCAGCTTGGCCGGGCTTCCCAATGAAAAACTGTTTTTT.

This clonotype was recorded many times. The rearrangement uses TRBV4-1 and TRBJ1-5; D not resolved. V dropped 0 bases and J dropped 11 bases, with 17 bases sitting between them. There are 15 residues in the CDR3. Germline V gene data show CDR1 as MGHRA and CDR2 as YSYEKL. The CDR3 sequence: CASSQDQVEAATQHF. CDR3 sequence (DNA): TGCGCCAGCAGCCAAGATCAGGTCGAGGCCGCTACCCAGCATTTT.

This clonotype was seen many times. The V gene is TRBV7-6, the J gene TRBJ2-3, with D possibly TRBD2 on 5 matching bases. The CDR3 consists of 16 residues. V lost 1 base and J 7 bases, leaving 18 bases between the germline ends. Per the germline V gene, CDR1 is SGHVS and CDR2 is FNYEAQ. The CDR3 reads CASSLDHSGPENTQYF. The CDR3 nucleotides read TGTGCCAGCAGCTTAGACCACAGCGGCCCTGAAAATACGCAGTATTTT.

Comment on this clonotype: A much larger clone differs by one base, so this may be a read error. The V and J genes are TRBV15 and TRBJ2-1; D might be TRBD2 (6 bases). This CDR3 has 15 residues. Germline values: CDR1 LNHNV, CDR2 YYDKDF (reference sequence). CDR3 DNA: TGTACCACCAGCGGTAGCGGAGACTCCTACAATGAGCAGTTCTTC. Translated, it gives CTTSGSGDSYNEQFF.

This clonotype has at least ten counts. The chain uses TRBV11-2 and TRBJ2-7, with 7 nucleotides matching TRBD1. The V segment lost 3 bases and the J segment 5 bases; nucleotides outside the gene matches: 7. The CDR3 has 14 amino acids. Germline CDR1 SGHAT, CDR2 FQNNGV. In DNA, the CDR3 is TGTGCCAGCAGCTTTGGTGGGACAGCGCACGAGCAGTACTTC. Encoded protein: CASSFGGTAHEQYF. The full variable domain, in which reference TRBV11-2 and TRBJ2-7 provide the parts outside the CDR3, is EAGVAQSPRYKIIEKRQSVAFWCNPISGHATLYWYQQILGQGPKLLIQFQNNGVVDDSQLPKDRFSAERLKGVDSTLKIQPAKLEDSAVYLCASSFGGTAHEQYFGPGTRLTVT.

Note on this clonotype: Possible read error: a much larger clone is one base away. This chain uses TRBV12-3 or TRBV12-4 with TRBJ2-2, with 8 bases matching TRBD1. CDR3 length: 16 amino acids. As DNA, the CDR3 is TGTGCCAGCAGTAGCCAGGGGGCCCTGGACACCGGGGAGCTGTCTTTT. Translating gives CASSSQGALDTGELSF.

This clonotype appeared a few times. The chain carries TRBV2 and TRBJ2-2; 10 positions agree with TRBD1. The length of the CDR3 is 15 residues. V lost 2 bases and J lost 5; bases outside the gene matches: 2. Germline V CDR1 and CDR2: SNHLY, FYNNEI. The CDR3 protein is CASSEWDRGTGELFF. The CDR3 bases are TGTGCCAGCAGTGAATGGGACAGGGGTACCGGGGAGCTGTTTTTT.

This clonotype was counted many times. CDR3 loop: CASSHGVSGSGANVLTF. DNA for the CDR3: TGCGCCAGCAGCCACGGGGTGTCGGGGAGCGGGGCCAACGTCCTGACTTTC. The chain has TRBV4-3 and TRBJ2-6; D perhaps matches TRBD2 (5 bases). Trimming pared 3 bases from V and 4 bases from J, leaving 16 bases between. CDR3 length: 17 residues. Germline CDR1 is LGHNA and CDR2 is YSLEER.

This clonotype was picked up many times. The J gene is TRBJ2-1, the V gene TRBV20-1; 9 nucleotides line up with TRBD2. With V trimmed by 0 bases and J by 7 bases, 7 bases remained unmatched. The CDR3 spans 15 residues. The V gene's germline CDR1 is DFQATT and CDR2 SNEGSKA (reference sequence). The CDR3 region is CSARDVAGVTNEQFF. CDR3 nucleotide sequence: TGCAGTGCTAGAGACGTAGCGGGAGTTACGAATGAGCAGTTCTTC.

Points on this clonotype: This sequence may be a read error, since a much larger clone differs from it by one base. In DNA form, the CDR3 reads TGTGCCAGCGGGGGAACAGGGTGGTCTAATGAAAAACTGTTTTTT. This codes for CASGGTGWSNEKLFF. This rearrangement joins TRBV7-8 to TRBJ1-4; weak D call: TRBD1 (6 bases). Germline-derived CDR1 and CDR2 are SGHVS and FQNEAQ. This CDR3 is built from 15 residues. The V gene lost 8 bases and the J gene lost 3 bases, with 16 bases spanning the gap.

This clonotype was counted ten times or more. The gene calls are TRBV20-1 and TRBJ2-1; tentative D call: TRBD1 (6 bases). Trimming pared 3 bases from V and 7 bases from J, leaving 19 bases between. There are 15 residues in the CDR3. Germline assignment: CDR1 DFQATT and CDR2 SNEGSKA (reference sequence). The chain's CDR3 is CSASAGTSSRNEQFF. CDR3 sequence (DNA): TGCAGTGCTAGTGCCGGGACATCTTCACGGAATGAGCAGTTCTTC.

At least ten counts were recorded for this clonotype. CDR3 nucleotides: TGTGCCAGCAGTGTCCAGGATGAAATCTACGAGCAGTACTTC. Protein: CASSVQDEIYEQYF. The chain is built from TRBV25-1 and TRBJ2-7; no reliable D call. This CDR3 has 14 amino acids. Trimming pared 4 bases from V and 3 bases from J, leaving 13 bases between. Germline V gives CDR1 MGHDK, CDR2 SYGVNS.

This clonotype was observed many times. This CDR3 is CASSVEAANTDTQYF. CDR3 bases: TGTGCCAGCAGCGTAGAGGCAGCTAACACAGATACGCAGTATTTT. The gene calls are TRBV9 and TRBJ2-3; D call uncertain. The CDR3 length is 15 residues. Germline-derived CDR1 and CDR2 are SGDLS and YYNGEE. The V end was cut by 0 bases, the J end by 2 bases, with 10 bases between.

The V and J genes are TRBV9 and TRBJ1-5; TRBD1 is a possible D gene (6 bases). The CDR3 totals 17 residues. The germline CDR1 and CDR2 sequences are SGDLS and YYNGEE. The V gene lost 4 bases and the J gene lost 6 bases, with 23 bases spanning the gap. The CDR3 region has the DNA TGTGCCAGCAGCACGAGGGGGAGAGGGCGTGGGGTTCAGCCCCAGCATTTT. Translated: CASSTRGRGRGVQPQHF. The complete variable domain, with remaining parts taken from reference TRBV9 and TRBJ1-5, reads DSGVTQTPKHLITATGQRVTLRCSPRSGDLSVYWYQQSLDQGLQFLIQYYNGEERAKGNILERFSAQQFPDLHSELNLSSLELGDSALYFCASSTRGRGRGVQPQHFGDGTRLSIL.

J is TRBJ2-1 and V is TRBV7-9, with D possibly matching TRBD2 (5 bases). Per the germline V gene, CDR1 is SEHNR and CDR2 is FQNEAQ (reference sequence). V was trimmed by 2 bases and J by 6 bases, leaving 17 bases between them. This CDR3 has 16 residues. CDR3 nucleotide sequence: TGTGCCAGCAGCTTACTCCGCGGGCTGTTGAGCAATGAGCAGTTCTTC. Translation gives CASSLLRGLLSNEQFF.

This clonotype was detected many times. The gene calls are TRBV9 and TRBJ2-3, with a possible D match to TRBD2 (5 bases). The CDR3 spans 16 residues. V lost 0 bases and J 4 bases, leaving 15 bases between the germline ends. From germline, CDR1 is SGDLS and CDR2 YYNGEE. CDR3 amino acids: CASSVGVGAYADTQYF. DNA for the CDR3: TGTGCCAGCAGCGTAGGCGTGGGAGCCTACGCAGATACGCAGTATTTT.

Within the sample, this clonotype is medium-sized. The rearrangement joins TRBV4-3 to TRBJ2-3; D gene ambiguous. Germline values: CDR1 LGHNA, CDR2 YSLEER. This CDR3 spans 13 amino acids. The V end lost 5 bases, the J end lost 0 bases, and 6 bases lay between the germline ends. The CDR3, as DNA: TGCGCCAGCAGCGCCCCTAGCACAGATACGCAGTATTTT. Amino acid sequence: CASSAPSTDTQYF.

Comment on this clonotype: A much more abundant neighbour one base away suggests this may be a read error. Lacking the conserved final phenylalanine or tryptophan, this CDR3 likely reflects a read error. The rearrangement uses TRBV5-6 and TRBJ2-1, with 7 bases lining up with TRBD2. V was pared by 4 bases and J by 5 bases, with 3 bases of the junction left unmatched. The CDR3 contains 13 residues. Per the germline V gene, CDR1 is SGHDT and CDR2 is YYEEEE. In DNA form, the CDR3 reads TGTGCCAGCAGCGGGGACTACGACAATGAGCAGTTCCTC. Translated, it gives CASSGDYDNEQFL.

With regard to this clonotype: A much larger clonotype is one base distant, so this may be a read error. This chain uses TRBV19 with TRBJ1-5, with D possibly TRBD1 on 6 matching bases. V was cut by 7 bases and J by 1 base, with 11 bases left in between. The V gene's germline CDR1 is LNHDA and CDR2 SQIVND (reference sequence). The CDR3 runs 14 residues. CDR3 sequence reads: CASTFRGSNQPQHF. CDR3 coding DNA: TGTGCCAGTACCTTCAGGGGAAGCAATCAGCCCCAGCATTTT.

On this clonotype: A read error is possible here, since a much larger clone lies one base away. The chain links TRBV4-1 to TRBJ2-3; no firm D call. CDR1 and CDR2 (germline): MGHRA, YSYEKL. The CDR3 covers 14 residues. This chain's CDR3 is CASGQRASTDTQYF. The CDR3 nucleotides read TGCGCCAGCGGCCAAAGGGCTAGCACAGATACGCAGTATTTT.

This clonotype showed up just a few times. V is TRBV4-2 and J is TRBJ2-7; 13 nucleotides match TRBD2. The V and J ends lost 3 bases and 2 bases, in that order; junction bases with no gene match: 16. CDR3 length: 20 amino acids. Germline CDR1 LGHNA, CDR2 YNFKEQ. Here the CDR3 DNA reads TGTGCCAGCAGCCACTCGGGGGGGACTGGACTAGCGGGAGACCCCTACGAGCAGTACTTC. This sequence encodes CASSHSGGTGLAGDPYEQYF.

With regard to this clonotype: A much larger clonotype is one base distant, so this may be a read error. This chain connects TRBV6-2 or TRBV6-3 to TRBJ1-2; D gene unclear. The CDR3 sequence is 11 residues long. V lost 8 bases and J lost 8, with 12 bases in between. Germline V gene lookup returns CDR1 MNHEY and CDR2 SVGEGT. CDR3 sequence (DNA): TGTGCCAGCGGTGGTGGAGCGGGCTACACCTTC. Protein: CASGGGAGYTF.

Regarding this clonotype: Being one base from a much bigger clone, this may be a read error. Because it lacks the conserved phenylalanine or tryptophan at the end, this CDR3 is likely a read error. The V and J genes are TRBV23-1 and TRBJ1-5; 8 bases line up with TRBD1. TRBV23-1 is noted as an ORF with a role that remains uncertain. V gave up 0 bases and J gave up 6 bases; unmatched junction bases: 13. The CDR3 runs 18 residues. The CDR3 DNA sequence: TGCGCCAGCAGTCAATCCGGCAGGGGGCTTGGATTCCGTCAGCCCCAGCATTCT. Its translation: CASSQSGRGLGFRQPQHS.

This clonotype was counted at least ten times. The rearrangement uses TRBV20-1 and TRBJ2-1, with 10 bases matching TRBD2. The junction had 5 bases not matched to a gene; V was cut back by 0 bases and J by 3 bases. The V gene's germline CDR1 is DFQATT and CDR2 SNEGSKA (reference sequence). This CDR3 region has 16 residues. The chain's CDR3 is CSARDLTSGIYNEQFF. Here the CDR3 DNA reads TGCAGTGCTAGAGATCTCACTAGCGGGATCTACAATGAGCAGTTCTTC.

This clonotype was seen many times. The chain links TRBV7-7 to TRBJ2-5, with 12 bases aligning to TRBD2. Germline values: CDR1 SSHAT, CDR2 FNYEAQ (reference sequence). With 3 bases clipped from V and 5 bases from J, the junction kept 13 bases outside the gene matches. The CDR3 extends over 18 amino acids. The CDR3 DNA follows: TGTGCCAGCAGCTTGACGACTAGCGGGGGCCCGCTATTGGAGACCCAGTACTTC. It codes for CASSLTTSGGPLLETQYF. The full variable domain, with the rest looked up from reference TRBV7-7 and TRBJ2-5, is GAGVSQSPRYKVTKRGQDVTLRCDPISSHATLYWYQQALGQGPEFLTYFNYEAQPDKSGLPSDRFSAERPEGSISTLTIQRTEQRDSAMYRCASSLTTSGGPLLETQYFGPGTRLLVL.

Comment on this clonotype: The germline gene is not matched at one end of the junction; a read error may be the cause. V and J are TRBV4-1 and TRBJ2-6; 10 bases map to TRBD1. The CDR3 is 17 residues long. Germline V gives CDR1 MGHRA, CDR2 YSYEKL. The CDR3 bases are TGCGCCAGCTGCCAAACGACAGGGGGCGCTGGGACCAACGTCCTGACTTTC. It yields the protein CASCQTTGGAGTNVLTF.

J is TRBJ2-7 and V is TRBV27, with D tentatively TRBD1 (5 bases). Trimming pared 0 bases from V and 2 bases from J, leaving 5 bases between. This CDR3 is 13 amino acids long. CDR1 MNHEY and CDR2 SMNVEV come from the germline V gene (reference sequence). The CDR3 sequence is CASSLSTAYEQYF. The CDR3 DNA reads as TGTGCCAGCAGTTTATCGACAGCCTACGAGCAGTACTTC.

This chain uses TRBV6-2 or TRBV6-3 with TRBJ2-1, with D possibly TRBD1 on 7 matching bases. The CDR3 contains 14 residues. V was trimmed by 1 base and J by 9 bases, leaving 13 bases between them. Germline V gives CDR1 MNHEY, CDR2 SVGEGT. Here the CDR3 reads CASSYYQGGGEQFF. DNA of the CDR3: TGTGCCAGCAGTTACTATCAGGGGGGAGGTGAGCAGTTCTTC.

This clonotype is labeled medium-sized (0.01 to 0.1%). The CDR3 nucleotides read TGTGCCAGCAGCTTGTGGTCAGAAGAGACCCAGTACTTC. It specifies CASSLWSEETQYF. V is TRBV7-2 and J is TRBJ2-5; D is unresolved. The CDR3 is made up of 13 amino acids. V gave up 3 bases and J gave up 3 bases, with 8 bases separating them. Germline assignment: CDR1 SGHTA and CDR2 FQGNSA. The variable domain in full, with the rest retrieved from reference TRBV7-2 and TRBJ2-5, is GAGVSQSPSNKVTEKGKDVELRCDPISGHTALYWYRQSLGQGLEFLIYFQGNSAPDKSGLPSDRFSAERTGGSVSTLTIQRTQQEDSAVYLCASSLWSEETQYFGPGTRLLVL.